This T cell receptor (beta chain) was profiled in a study of post-analysis software for immune sequencing data. Findings of the study overall: TRBV segments more frequent in patients than in controls numbered about five and included TRBV5-6, TRBV5-1 and TRBV20-1. Normalized Chao1 diversity in multiple sclerosis patients fell significantly below that of controls.

Per the germline V gene, CDR1 is DFQATT and CDR2 is SNEGSKA (reference sequence). CDR3 length: 10 amino acids. V lost 5 bases to trimming and J lost 2 bases, with 3 bases between them. This clonotype came up once. What it binds is not known. The TCR beta cDNA libraries carried unique molecular identifiers. TCRdb redid the calling of the PCR reads with MiXCR, one entry per CDR3 protein. The table includes hundreds of thousands of distinct CDR3 sequences, around 34% detected once. V is TRBV20-1 and J is TRBJ2-5; unclear D gene. The clonotype comes from a girl between 10 and 17 years old with multiple sclerosis. Sequencing input: blood. The CDR3 DNA is TGCAGTGCTCAGCAAGAGACCCAGTACTTC. Its translation: CSAQQETQYF.